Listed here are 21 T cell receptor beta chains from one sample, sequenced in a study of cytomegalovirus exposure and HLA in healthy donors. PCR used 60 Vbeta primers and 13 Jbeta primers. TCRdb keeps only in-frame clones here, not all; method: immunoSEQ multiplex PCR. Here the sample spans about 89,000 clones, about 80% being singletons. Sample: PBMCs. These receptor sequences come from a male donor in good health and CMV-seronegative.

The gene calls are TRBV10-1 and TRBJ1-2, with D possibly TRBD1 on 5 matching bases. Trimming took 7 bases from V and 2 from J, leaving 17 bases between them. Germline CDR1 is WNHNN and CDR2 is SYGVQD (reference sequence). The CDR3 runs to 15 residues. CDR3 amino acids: CASTKGEAGNYGYTF. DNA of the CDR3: TGCGCCAGCACTAAAGGGGAAGCCGGGAACTATGGCTACACCTTC.

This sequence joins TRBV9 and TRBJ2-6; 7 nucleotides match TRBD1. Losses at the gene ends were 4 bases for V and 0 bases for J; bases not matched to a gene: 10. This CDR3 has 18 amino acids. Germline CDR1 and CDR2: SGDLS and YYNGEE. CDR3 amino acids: CASSPTDRRSSGANVLTF. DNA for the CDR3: TGTGCCAGCAGCCCGACGGACAGGAGGAGCTCTGGGGCCAACGTCCTGACTTTC.

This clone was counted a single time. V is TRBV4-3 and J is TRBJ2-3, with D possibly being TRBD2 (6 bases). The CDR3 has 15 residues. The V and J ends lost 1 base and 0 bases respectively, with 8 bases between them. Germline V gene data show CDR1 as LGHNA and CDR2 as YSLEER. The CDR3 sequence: CASSQGDLSTDTQYF. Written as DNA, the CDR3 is TGCGCCAGCAGCCAAGGGGACTTAAGCACAGATACGCAGTATTTT.

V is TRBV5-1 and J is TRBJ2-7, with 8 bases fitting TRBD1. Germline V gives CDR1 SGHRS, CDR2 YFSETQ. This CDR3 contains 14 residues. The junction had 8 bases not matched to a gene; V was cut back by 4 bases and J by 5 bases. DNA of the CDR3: TGCGCCAGCAGCCCCGGACAGGGAATCGACGAGCAGTACTTC. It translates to CASSPGQGIDEQYF.

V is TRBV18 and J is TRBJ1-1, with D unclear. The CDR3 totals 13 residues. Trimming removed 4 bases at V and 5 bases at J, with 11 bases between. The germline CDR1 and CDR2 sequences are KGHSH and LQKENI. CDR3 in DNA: TGTGCCAGCTCACTCGTAATGAGTACTGAAGCTTTCTTT. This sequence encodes CASSLVMSTEAFF.

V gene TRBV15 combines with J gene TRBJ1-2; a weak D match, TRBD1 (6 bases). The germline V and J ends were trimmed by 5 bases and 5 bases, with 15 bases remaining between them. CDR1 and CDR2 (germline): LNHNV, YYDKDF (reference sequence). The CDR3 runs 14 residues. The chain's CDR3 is CATSPQGPLYGYTF. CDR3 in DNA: TGTGCCACCAGCCCGCAGGGGCCCTTGTATGGCTACACCTTC.

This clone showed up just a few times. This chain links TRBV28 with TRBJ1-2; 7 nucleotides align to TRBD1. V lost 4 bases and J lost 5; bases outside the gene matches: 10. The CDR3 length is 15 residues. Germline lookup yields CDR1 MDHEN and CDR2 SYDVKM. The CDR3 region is CASSSPTGTRYGYTF. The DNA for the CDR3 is TGTGCCAGCAGTTCCCCGACAGGGACGAGGTATGGCTACACCTTC.

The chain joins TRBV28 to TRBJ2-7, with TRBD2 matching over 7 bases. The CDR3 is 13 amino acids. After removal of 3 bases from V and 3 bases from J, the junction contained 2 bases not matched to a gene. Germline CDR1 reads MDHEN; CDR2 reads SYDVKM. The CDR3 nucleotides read TGTGCCAGCAGTTTTGGGACTAACTACGAGCAGTACTTC. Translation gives CASSFGTNYEQYF.

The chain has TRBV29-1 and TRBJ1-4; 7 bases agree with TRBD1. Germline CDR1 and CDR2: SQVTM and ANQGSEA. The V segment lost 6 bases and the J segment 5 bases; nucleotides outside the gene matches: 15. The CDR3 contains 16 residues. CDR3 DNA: TGCAGCGTAACCGGGACAGCCTCATCGGAAAATGAAAAACTGTTTTTT. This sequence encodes CSVTGTASSENEKLFF.

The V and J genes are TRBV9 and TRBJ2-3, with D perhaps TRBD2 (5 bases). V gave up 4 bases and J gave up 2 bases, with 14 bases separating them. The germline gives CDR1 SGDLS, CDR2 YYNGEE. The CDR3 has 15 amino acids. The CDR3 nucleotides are TGTGCCAGCAGCCTCTTAGGTCGGGACACAGATACGCAGTATTTT. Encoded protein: CASSLLGRDTDTQYF.

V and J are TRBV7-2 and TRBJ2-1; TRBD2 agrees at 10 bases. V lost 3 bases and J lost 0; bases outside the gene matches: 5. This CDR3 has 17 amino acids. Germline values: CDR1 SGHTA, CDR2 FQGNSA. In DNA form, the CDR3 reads TGTGCCAGCAGCTTGCAACCTAGCGGGAGCTCCTACAATGAGCAGTTCTTC. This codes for CASSLQPSGSSYNEQFF.

CDR3 sequence: CSAGGAIEAFF. The DNA of the CDR3 is TGCAGTGCTGGAGGGGCCATTGAAGCTTTCTTT. The chain recombines TRBV20-1 with TRBJ1-1, with a possible D match to TRBD1 (5 bases). The CDR3 runs to 11 residues. Trimming took off 5 bases at V and 7 bases at J, with 11 bases between the two ends. Looked up from germline, CDR1 is DFQATT and CDR2 is SNEGSKA (reference sequence).

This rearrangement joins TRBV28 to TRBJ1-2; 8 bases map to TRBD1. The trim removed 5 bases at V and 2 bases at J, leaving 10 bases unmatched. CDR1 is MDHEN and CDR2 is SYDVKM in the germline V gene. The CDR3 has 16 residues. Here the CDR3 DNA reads TGTGCCAGCAGTGGGCCAGGGGGCAGGAGGAACTATGGCTACACCTTC. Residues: CASSGPGGRRNYGYTF.

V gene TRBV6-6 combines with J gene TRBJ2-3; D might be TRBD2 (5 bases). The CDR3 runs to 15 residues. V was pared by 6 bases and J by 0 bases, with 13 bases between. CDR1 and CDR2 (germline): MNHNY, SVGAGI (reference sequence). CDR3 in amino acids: CASSPSRPSTDTQYF. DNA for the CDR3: TGTGCCAGCAGCCCTAGCAGACCTAGCACAGATACGCAGTATTTT.

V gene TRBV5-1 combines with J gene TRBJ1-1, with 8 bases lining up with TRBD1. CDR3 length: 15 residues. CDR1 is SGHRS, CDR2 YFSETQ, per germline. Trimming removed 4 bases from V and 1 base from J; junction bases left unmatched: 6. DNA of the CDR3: TGCGCCAGCAGCGCAGGGGGCGCGGAGAACACTGAAGCTTTCTTT. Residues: CASSAGGAENTEAFF.

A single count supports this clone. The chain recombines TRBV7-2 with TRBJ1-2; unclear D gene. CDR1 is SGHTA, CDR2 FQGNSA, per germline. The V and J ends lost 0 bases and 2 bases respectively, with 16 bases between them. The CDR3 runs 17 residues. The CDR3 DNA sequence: TGTGCCAGCAGCTTAGCGAGCACCATGGGGAGAAACTATGGCTACACCTTC. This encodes CASSLASTMGRNYGYTF.

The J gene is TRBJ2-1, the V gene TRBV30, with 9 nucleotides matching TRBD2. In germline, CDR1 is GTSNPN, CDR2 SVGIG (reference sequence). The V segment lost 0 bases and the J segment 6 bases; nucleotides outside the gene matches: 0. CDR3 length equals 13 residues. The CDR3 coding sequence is TGTGCCTGGAGTGTGCGGGGGGGCAATGAGCAGTTCTTC. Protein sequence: CAWSVRGGNEQFF.

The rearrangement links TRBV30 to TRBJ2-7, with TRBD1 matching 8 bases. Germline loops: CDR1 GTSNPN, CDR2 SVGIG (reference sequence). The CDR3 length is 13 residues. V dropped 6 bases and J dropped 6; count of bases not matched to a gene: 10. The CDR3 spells CACHRTGKAEQYF. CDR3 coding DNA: TGTGCCTGCCACCGGACAGGGAAGGCCGAGCAGTACTTC.

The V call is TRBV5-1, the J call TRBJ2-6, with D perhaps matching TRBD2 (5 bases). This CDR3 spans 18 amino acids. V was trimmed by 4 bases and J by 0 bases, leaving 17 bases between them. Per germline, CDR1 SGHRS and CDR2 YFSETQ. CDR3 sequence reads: CASSPWEQRSSGANVLTF. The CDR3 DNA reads TGCGCCAGCAGCCCCTGGGAGCAGCGAAGCTCTGGGGCCAACGTCCTGACTTTC.

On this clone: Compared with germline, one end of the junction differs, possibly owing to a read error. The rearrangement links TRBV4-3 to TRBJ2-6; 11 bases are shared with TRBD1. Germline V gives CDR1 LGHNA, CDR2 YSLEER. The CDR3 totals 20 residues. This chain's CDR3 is CASSPSGPGTGGSGANGLTF. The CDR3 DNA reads TGCGCCAGCAGCCCGTCCGGACCTGGGACAGGGGGTTCTGGGGCCAACGGCCTGACTTTC.

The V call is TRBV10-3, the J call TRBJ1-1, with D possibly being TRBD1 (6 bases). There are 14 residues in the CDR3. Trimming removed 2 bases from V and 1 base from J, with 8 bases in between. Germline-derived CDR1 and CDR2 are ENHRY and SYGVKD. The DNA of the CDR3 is TGTGCCATCAGTGAGGTGGGACAGAACACTGAAGCTTTCTTT. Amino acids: CAISEVGQNTEAFF.